This TCR beta chain was recorded in a study of Ad26.COV2.S vaccination and SARS-CoV-2 variants. For the study at large: Donor allocation was to the COV1001 Ad26.COV2.S trial arm. Intramuscularly, Ad26.COV2.S was given either once or twice, 56 days apart.

Regarding treatment: about 20 received Ad26.COV2.S at low or high dose, single or two shots; about 5 received placebo; per-sample allocation not given. Specimens were obtained on day 63 following the first vaccine or placebo injection. The vaccine antigen was prefusion-stabilized Wuhan SARS-CoV-2 spike. V lost 1 base and J lost 0, with 13 bases in between. The CDR3 runs to 16 residues. From germline, CDR1 is SNHLY and CDR2 FYNNEI. Profiled with immunoSEQ multiplex PCR; TCRdb holds only in-frame clones, not every one. The sample holds some 420,000 clones, 70% to 90% seen once. Here the sequenced sample was peripheral blood, taken in a trial of Ad26.COV2.S vaccine versus placebo. The origin of this receptor is a person between 18 and 60 years old who received the Ad26.COV2.S COVID-19 vaccine or a placebo. J is TRBJ2-7 and V is TRBV2; a weak D match, TRBD1 (5 bases). CDR3 nucleotides: TGTGCCAGCAGTGAAGGGGCAGGGTTAGTCTCCTACGAGCAGTACTTC. Its translation: CASSEGAGLVSYEQYF.